These T cell receptor beta chains were read from a single sample in a study of technical replicates of blood from several donors. Repertoires were generated with immunoSEQ multiplex PCR, while TCRdb's copy carries only in-frame clones and drops some. The profile covers around 76,000 clones, with nearly 99% appearing a single time and approximately 0.21% taken by the ten largest. Sample: T cells isolated from PBMCs. The receptors here all came from a human donor in good health. Each CDR3 is given with its conserved first and last residue. D genes are given only for firm matches. Clone sizes are given selectively: once, few, many, or a class where the clone is expanded.

CDR3 DNA: TGTGCCAGTAGTATCCAGCGGGCGAACCGCAATGAGCAGTTCTTC
CDR3 protein: CASSIQRANRNEQFF
D gene: .
V gene: TRBV19
clone size: .
J gene: TRBJ2-1

CDR3 DNA: TGTGCCAGTAGTCAGACAGGGGGATTTACTAATGAAAAACTGTTTTTT
CDR3 protein: CASSQTGGFTNEKLFF
D gene: TRBD1
V gene: TRBV19
clone size: .
J gene: TRBJ1-4

CDR3 DNA: TGTGCCAGCACGCTTACTAGCTCCTACAATGAGCAGTTCTTC
CDR3 protein: CASTLTSSYNEQFF
D gene: .
V gene: TRBV9
clone size: .
J gene: TRBJ2-1

CDR3 DNA: TGTGCCAGCAGTGAAGGACACGATCGCTACGAGCAGTACTTC
CDR3 protein: CASSEGHDRYEQYF
D gene: .
V gene: TRBV6-1
clone size: .
J gene: TRBJ2-7

CDR3 DNA: TGTGCCAGCAGTTTACGGGGGGGTAACTCTGGAAACACCATATATTTT
CDR3 protein: CASSLRGGNSGNTIYF
D gene: .
V gene: TRBV2
clone size: once
J gene: TRBJ1-3

CDR3 DNA: TGTGCCACCAGAACGGACAGGGATAACCAGCCCCAGCATTTT
CDR3 protein: CATRTDRDNQPQHF
D gene: TRBD1
V gene: TRBV10-3
clone size: .
J gene: TRBJ1-5

CDR3 DNA: TGTGCCACCAGCTTGAGGACTAGCGGGAGATACGAGCAGTACTTC
CDR3 protein: CATSLRTSGRYEQYF
D gene: TRBD2
V gene: TRBV15
clone size: once
J gene: TRBJ2-7

CDR3 DNA: TGTGCCAGCATCCCACTGACTAGCGGGGTCCATGAGCAGTTCTTC
CDR3 protein: CASIPLTSGVHEQFF
D gene: TRBD2
V gene: TRBV11-3
clone size: .
J gene: TRBJ2-1

CDR3 DNA: TGTGCCAGCAGTTTGGCGGGGGGGAACACTGAAGCTTTCTTT
CDR3 protein: CASSLAGGNTEAFF
D gene: .
V gene: TRBV28
clone size: .
J gene: TRBJ1-1

CDR3 DNA: TGTGCCATCAGTGAGACCGGACAAAGTAGCAATCAGCCCCAGCATTTT
CDR3 protein: CAISETGQSSNQPQHF
D gene: .
V gene: TRBV10-3
clone size: .
J gene: TRBJ1-5

CDR3 DNA: TGTGCCAGCAGTGAGGGTCGGGGGGATACGCAGTATTTT
CDR3 protein: CASSEGRGDTQYF
D gene: .
V gene: TRBV6-1
clone size: .
J gene: TRBJ2-3

CDR3 DNA: TGTGCCAGCAGTTACTCCAGTCCAGCGGGGACGTACGAGCAGTACTTC
CDR3 protein: CASSYSSPAGTYEQYF
D gene: TRBD2
V gene: TRBV6-5
clone size: .
J gene: TRBJ2-7

CDR3 DNA: TGCGCCAGCAGCGTCGGGCAGGGTTTCACAGATACGCAGTATTTT
CDR3 protein: CASSVGQGFTDTQYF
D gene: .
V gene: TRBV5-1
clone size: .
J gene: TRBJ2-3

CDR3 DNA: TGTGCCAGCAGCCTCAGCGGGATCTCCTACGAGCAGTACTTC
CDR3 protein: CASSLSGISYEQYF
D gene: TRBD2
V gene: TRBV14
clone size: .
J gene: TRBJ2-7

CDR3 DNA: TGTGCCAGCAGCTCCGGGACAGGGGTGGGCAATCAGCCCCAGCATTTT
CDR3 protein: CASSSGTGVGNQPQHF
D gene: TRBD1
V gene: TRBV9
clone size: once
J gene: TRBJ1-5

CDR3 DNA: TGCGCCAGCAGCCAAGTCTATCGAGAAATCAACAATGAGCAGTTCTTC
CDR3 protein: CASSQVYREINNEQFF
D gene: .
V gene: TRBV4-3
clone size: .
J gene: TRBJ2-1

CDR3 DNA: TGCGCCAGCAGCTTGCTGGGCAACTACGAGCAGTACTTC
CDR3 protein: CASSLLGNYEQYF
D gene: .
V gene: TRBV5-1
clone size: .
J gene: TRBJ2-7

CDR3 DNA: TGTGCCATCAGTGGGGCTACTAGCGGGCAAGAGACCCAGTACTTC
CDR3 protein: CAISGATSGQETQYF
D gene: TRBD2
V gene: TRBV10-3
clone size: .
J gene: TRBJ2-5

CDR3 DNA: TGTGCCAGCAGTGAAGCAAGGGGGGGCTACGAGCAGTACTTC
CDR3 protein: CASSEARGGYEQYF
D gene: .
V gene: TRBV2
clone size: .
J gene: TRBJ2-7

CDR3 DNA: TGCGCCAGCAGCCGACTAGCGGGATATGAGCAGTTCTTC
CDR3 protein: CASSRLAGYEQFF
D gene: TRBD2
V gene: TRBV4-3
clone size: .
J gene: TRBJ2-1

CDR3 DNA: TGTGCCAGCAGACGTTCACGTAGCTTCTACTCCTACGAGCAGTACTTC
CDR3 protein: CASRRSRSFYSYEQYF
D gene: .
V gene: TRBV21-1
clone size: .
J gene: TRBJ2-7

CDR3 DNA: TGTGCCAGCAGCTTAAACGGGGGGTTGAACACTGAAGCTTTCTTT
CDR3 protein: CASSLNGGLNTEAFF
D gene: .
V gene: TRBV7-3
clone size: .
J gene: TRBJ1-1

CDR3 DNA: TGTGCCAGCAGCTCCCTGGGGGGGAACTCTCTCTACGAGCAGTACTTC
CDR3 protein: CASSSLGGNSLYEQYF
D gene: TRBD2
V gene: TRBV9
clone size: .
J gene: TRBJ2-7

CDR3 DNA: TGTGCCAGCAGCACGACAGGGGACGGCTACACCTTC
CDR3 protein: CASSTTGDGYTF
D gene: TRBD1
V gene: TRBV9
clone size: once
J gene: TRBJ1-2

CDR3 DNA: TGTGCCAGCAGTTACTTAGGGGGCAGGTACGAGCAGTACTTC
CDR3 protein: CASSYLGGRYEQYF
D gene: TRBD1
V gene: TRBV6-6
clone size: .
J gene: TRBJ2-7

CDR3 DNA: TGCGCCAGCAGCATCGTACCCTCAGGGATAAACATTCAGTACTTC
CDR3 protein: CASSIVPSGINIQYF
D gene: .
V gene: TRBV4-1
clone size: .
J gene: TRBJ2-4

CDR3 DNA: TGTGCCAGCAGCGAATACAGGGAAGCAGCTTTCTTT
CDR3 protein: CASSEYREAAFF
D gene: .
V gene: TRBV9
clone size: .
J gene: TRBJ1-1

CDR3 DNA: TGTGCCTGGAGTTCCCCCGGGACAGGGACACACAATGAGCAGTTCTTC
CDR3 protein: CAWSSPGTGTHNEQFF
D gene: TRBD1
V gene: TRBV30
clone size: .
J gene: TRBJ2-1

CDR3 DNA: TGTGCCAGCAGCTTCCAGGGGGAAGGGACCCAGTACTTC
CDR3 protein: CASSFQGEGTQYF
D gene: TRBD1
V gene: TRBV7-8
clone size: .
J gene: TRBJ2-5

CDR3 DNA: TGTGCCAGCAGCCAAGTTACTATGAACACTGAAGCTTTCTTT
CDR3 protein: CASSQVTMNTEAFF
D gene: .
V gene: TRBV14
clone size: once
J gene: TRBJ1-1

CDR3 DNA: TGCGCCAGCAGCCAACACACCAGAACCGGGACAGGGAGTGGCTACACCTTC
CDR3 protein: CASSQHTRTGTGSGYTF
D gene: TRBD1
V gene: TRBV4-3
clone size: .
J gene: TRBJ1-2

CDR3 DNA: TGTGCCAGCAGCTTGGGCAGGGGGATCTACGAGCAGTACTTC
CDR3 protein: CASSLGRGIYEQYF
D gene: TRBD1
V gene: TRBV7-2
clone size: .
J gene: TRBJ2-7

CDR3 DNA: TGTGCCAGCAGCCCTCTAGCGGGAGCTGAGACCCAGTACTTC
CDR3 protein: CASSPLAGAETQYF
D gene: TRBD2
V gene: TRBV11-2
clone size: .
J gene: TRBJ2-5

CDR3 DNA: TGTGCCAGCAGCCTTAGTGGCGAGCAGTACTTC
CDR3 protein: CASSLSGEQYF
D gene: .
V gene: TRBV11-2
clone size: .
J gene: TRBJ2-7

CDR3 DNA: TGTGCCAGCAGACAGAGTTTACAGCCCCAGCATTTT
CDR3 protein: CASRQSLQPQHF
D gene: .
V gene: TRBV28
clone size: .
J gene: TRBJ1-5

CDR3 DNA: TGTGCCAGCAGCTTTCCGGGACAGGGAACCAATGAGCAGTTCTTC
CDR3 protein: CASSFPGQGTNEQFF
D gene: TRBD1
V gene: TRBV7-3
clone size: .
J gene: TRBJ2-1

CDR3 DNA: TGTGCCAGCAGCGGCGGGACTAGCTTTGGAGAGCAGTACTTC
CDR3 protein: CASSGGTSFGEQYF
D gene: TRBD2
V gene: TRBV7-2
clone size: once
J gene: TRBJ2-7

CDR3 DNA: TGTGCCAGCAGTCTGACAGGGACTTATGGCTACACCTTC
CDR3 protein: CASSLTGTYGYTF
D gene: TRBD1
V gene: TRBV27
clone size: .
J gene: TRBJ1-2

CDR3 DNA: TGTGCCAGCAGTGGACAATCCTCGAACACCGGGGAGCTGTTTTTT
CDR3 protein: CASSGQSSNTGELFF
D gene: .
V gene: TRBV11-3
clone size: .
J gene: TRBJ2-2

CDR3 DNA: TGTGCCAGCAGCCCAGCGGGACTGGACGAGCAGTACTTC
CDR3 protein: CASSPAGLDEQYF
D gene: TRBD2
V gene: TRBV5-6
clone size: .
J gene: TRBJ2-7

CDR3 DNA: TGTGCCTGGAGGGAACAGGCAACAGGAATCTTT
CDR3 protein: CAWREQATGIF
D gene: .
V gene: TRBV30
clone size: few
J gene: TRBJ1-1

CDR3 DNA: TGTGCCAGTGGACTAGCGGGAAATTGGTTCGGCGGGGAGCTGTTTTTT
CDR3 protein: CASGLAGNWFGGELFF
D gene: TRBD2
V gene: TRBV27
clone size: .
J gene: TRBJ2-2

CDR3 DNA: TGTGCCAGCAGCTTAGGGCAGCTCCAAGAGACCCAGTACTTC
CDR3 protein: CASSLGQLQETQYF
D gene: .
V gene: TRBV7-3
clone size: .
J gene: TRBJ2-5

CDR3 DNA: TGCGCCAGCAGCCAAGAGTGGGGAGCGATAGCGACTGAAGCTTTCTTT
CDR3 protein: CASSQEWGAIATEAFF
D gene: .
V gene: TRBV4-1
clone size: .
J gene: TRBJ1-1

CDR3 DNA: TGCGCCAGCAGCTTGGAACTAGCGGGAGTGGGTAATGAGCAGTTCTTC
CDR3 protein: CASSLELAGVGNEQFF
D gene: TRBD2
V gene: TRBV5-1
clone size: once
J gene: TRBJ2-1

CDR3 DNA: TGTGCCAGCACAGGGAAGTCTACTGGAAACACCATATATTTT
CDR3 protein: CASTGKSTGNTIYF
D gene: .
V gene: TRBV11-2
clone size: .
J gene: TRBJ1-3

CDR3 DNA: TGTGCCAGCAGCGTAGACGGACAGGGGACCGAGCAGTACTTC
CDR3 protein: CASSVDGQGTEQYF
D gene: TRBD1
V gene: TRBV9
clone size: once
J gene: TRBJ2-7

CDR3 DNA: TGTGCCAGCAGCCTAGCGGGTTTAGGCACAGATACGCAGTATTTT
CDR3 protein: CASSLAGLGTDTQYF
D gene: TRBD2
V gene: TRBV27
clone size: .
J gene: TRBJ2-3

CDR3 DNA: TGTGCCAGCAGCGAGACAGGCCTTCCTAACTATGGCTACACCTTC
CDR3 protein: CASSETGLPNYGYTF
D gene: .
V gene: TRBV14
clone size: .
J gene: TRBJ1-2

CDR3 DNA: TGTGCCAGCAGTTTTCAGGGGGCTGAGGACTATGGCTACACCTTC
CDR3 protein: CASSFQGAEDYGYTF
D gene: TRBD1
V gene: TRBV28
clone size: .
J gene: TRBJ1-2

CDR3 DNA: TGCGCCAGCAGTGAGTCGCTAGCTTTCGGGGAGACCCAGTACTTC
CDR3 protein: CASSESLAFGETQYF
D gene: .
V gene: TRBV10-1
clone size: .
J gene: TRBJ2-5

CDR3 DNA: TGTGCCAGCACCTTAGCCAAGGCCTATGGCTACACCTTC
CDR3 protein: CASTLAKAYGYTF
D gene: .
V gene: TRBV6-6
clone size: once
J gene: TRBJ1-2

CDR3 DNA: TGTGCCAGCAGCTTATTGGCTAGCTCGGACGAGCAGTACTTC
CDR3 protein: CASSLLASSDEQYF
D gene: .
V gene: TRBV7-3
clone size: .
J gene: TRBJ2-7

CDR3 DNA: TGCGCCAGCAGCCTAGCTCAGGGTGGAAGCAATCAGCCCCAGCATTTT
CDR3 protein: CASSLAQGGSNQPQHF
D gene: .
V gene: TRBV4-1
clone size: .
J gene: TRBJ1-5

CDR3 DNA: TGTGCCAGCAGTGTAAGAGGACAGCAGTTGGGAGCTTTCTTT
CDR3 protein: CASSVRGQQLGAFF
D gene: .
V gene: TRBV2
clone size: .
J gene: TRBJ1-1